Each of the 22 T cell receptor beta chains below was sequenced from the same sample in a study of blood T cell repertoires in COVID-19. Sequenced by immunoSEQ multiplex PCR; TCRdb stores in-frame clones only, minus some. The sample carries some 150,000 clones, 80% recorded once. The specimen was peripheral blood. These receptors were obtained from a man in his sixties with acute or convalescent COVID-19.

The chain carries TRBV25-1 and TRBJ2-7; a possible D gene is TRBD1 (6 bases). The germline CDR1 and CDR2 sequences are MGHDK and SYGVNS. Deletions cut 4 bases from V and 4 bases from J, with 17 bases between. CDR3 length: 15 residues. The CDR3 loop reads CASSATGPGSYEQYF. The CDR3 DNA reads as TGTGCCAGCAGTGCCACAGGGCCGGGCTCTTACGAGCAGTACTTC.

This clone was detected only a few times. The chain combines TRBV6-6 with TRBJ2-1; the D is unclear. This CDR3 spans 14 amino acids. Between the trimmed V and J ends, which lost 0 bases and 6 bases, there was a span of 9 bases. Germline loops: CDR1 MNHNY, CDR2 SVGAGI (reference sequence). This CDR3 is CASSYSRLVNEQFF. The CDR3 DNA is TGTGCCAGCAGTTACTCGAGGCTCGTCAATGAGCAGTTCTTC.

This clone was detected only once. This rearrangement joins TRBV9 to TRBJ2-1, with a possible D match to TRBD1 (6 bases). Germline assignment: CDR1 SGDLS and CDR2 YYNGEE. V was cut by 0 bases and J by 2 bases, with 9 bases left in between. The CDR3 is made up of 15 amino acids. The CDR3 nucleotides read TGTGCCAGCAGCGTAGCAGGGACACCCTACAATGAGCAGTTCTTC. Amino acid sequence: CASSVAGTPYNEQFF.

The chain links TRBV28 to TRBJ2-3, with 9 positions matching TRBD1. This CDR3 has 15 amino acids. Losses at the gene ends were 6 bases for V and 5 bases for J; bases not matched to a gene: 9. The germline V gene has CDR1 MDHEN and CDR2 SYDVKM. In DNA, the CDR3 is TGTGCCAGCAGCTCCGGGACAGGGCATATAGATACGCAGTATTTT. It codes for CASSSGTGHIDTQYF.

The rearrangement joins TRBV6-2 or TRBV6-3 to TRBJ1-2, with TRBD1 matching 7 bases. V shed 6 bases, J shed 4 bases, and the junction held 5 bases outside the gene matches. CDR1 and CDR2 from the germline V gene are MNHEY and SVGEGT. The CDR3 totals 13 residues. The CDR3 reads CASSPQGSYGYTF. The CDR3 bases are TGTGCCAGCAGCCCACAGGGGTCCTATGGCTACACCTTC.

V is TRBV19 and J is TRBJ2-1; 10 bases are shared with TRBD2. Trimming removed 0 bases from V and 6 bases from J; junction bases left unmatched: 2. The germline CDR1 and CDR2 sequences are LNHDA and SQIVND (reference sequence). The length of the CDR3 is 15 residues. CDR3 sequence reads: CASSIELAGFNEQFF. DNA for the CDR3: TGTGCCAGTAGTATAGAACTAGCGGGATTCAATGAGCAGTTCTTC.

This clone appeared a few times. V gene TRBV6-6 combines with J gene TRBJ1-5; TRBD1 agrees at 9 bases. Germline CDR1 reads MNHNY; CDR2 reads SVGAGI (reference sequence). The V gene end was trimmed by 6 bases and the J gene end by 1 base; junction bases not matched to a gene: 4. The CDR3 is 15 amino acids. The chain's CDR3 is CASRHGTGSNQPQHF. Written as DNA, the CDR3 is TGTGCCAGCAGGCACGGGACAGGGAGCAATCAGCCCCAGCATTTT.

The chain combines TRBV19 with TRBJ1-2; the D is unclear. CDR3 length equals 14 residues. V lost 6 bases, J lost 0 bases, and 11 bases lay in between. CDR1 is LNHDA and CDR2 is SQIVND in the germline V gene (reference sequence). DNA of the CDR3: TGTGCCAGTAGGGACGGAGGGACTAACTATGGCTACACCTTC. Its protein is CASRDGGTNYGYTF.

This sequence joins TRBV6-2 or TRBV6-3 and TRBJ2-1; 7 positions match TRBD1. V was clipped by 0 bases and J by 4 bases; unmatched bases: 12. Germline CDR1 reads MNHEY; CDR2 reads SVGEGT. The CDR3 has 18 residues. CDR3 coding DNA: TGTGCCAGCAGTTACTCTGGGACAGCTACTAAGATTTACAATGAGCAGTTCTTC. Its protein product is CASSYSGTATKIYNEQFF.

Only a few counts were recorded for this clone. The chain has TRBV28 and TRBJ1-2; perhaps TRBD1 as D (5 bases). The V and J ends lost 2 bases and 2 bases respectively, with 18 bases between them. Per the germline V gene, CDR1 is MDHEN and CDR2 is SYDVKM. CDR3 length equals 17 residues. In nucleotides, the CDR3 is TGTGCCAGCAGTTTAATCGGATTGCAGGGAACAAACTATGGCTACACCTTC. It is translated as CASSLIGLQGTNYGYTF.

This rearrangement joins TRBV7-2 to TRBJ1-2; possible D gene TRBD1, 6 bases. This CDR3 is built from 17 residues. The V gene lost 5 bases and the J gene lost 0 bases, with 19 bases spanning the gap. Germline V lookup: CDR1 SGHTA, CDR2 FQGNSA. The CDR3 sequence: CASSGYVRGAANYGYTF. The CDR3 DNA is TGTGCCAGCAGCGGATATGTCAGGGGCGCGGCTAACTATGGCTACACCTTC.

The chain carries TRBV19 and TRBJ1-5; TRBD1 might be the D (5 bases). V lost 7 bases and J 1 base, leaving 14 bases between the germline ends. Per the germline V gene, CDR1 is LNHDA and CDR2 is SQIVND (reference sequence). The CDR3 loop spans 15 amino acids. The CDR3 loop is CASTAGKGSNQPQHF. As DNA, the CDR3 is TGTGCCAGTACAGCAGGGAAGGGCAGCAATCAGCCCCAGCATTTT.

This clone was counted a single time. The chain employs TRBV28 and TRBJ1-2; 9 bases fit TRBD1. The CDR3 runs to 14 residues. Losses at the gene ends were 5 bases for V and 4 bases for J; bases not matched to a gene: 5. Germline V gene data show CDR1 as MDHEN and CDR2 as SYDVKM. CDR3 region: CASSAGQGSYGYTF. The CDR3 coding sequence is TGTGCCAGCAGTGCGGGACAGGGAAGCTATGGCTACACCTTC.

The chain links TRBV25-1 to TRBJ1-1; 9 positions match TRBD1. The CDR3 runs 14 residues. From germline, CDR1 is MGHDK and CDR2 SYGVNS. V gave up 6 bases and J gave up 1 base; unmatched junction bases: 3. This CDR3 is CASSPDRGNTEAFF. The CDR3 DNA is TGTGCCAGCAGCCCGGACAGGGGGAACACTGAAGCTTTCTTT.

The J gene is TRBJ2-1, the V gene TRBV28, with D possibly matching TRBD2 (5 bases). The CDR3 contains 14 residues. Trimming shortened V by 5 bases and J by 2 bases, and 10 bases separated the two germline ends. Germline assignment: CDR1 MDHEN and CDR2 SYDVKM. The CDR3 protein is CASSPGGTYNEQFF. The DNA for the CDR3 is TGTGCCAGCAGTCCCGGAGGCACCTACAATGAGCAGTTCTTC.

The chain joins TRBV7-2 to TRBJ1-5, with 8 bases aligning to TRBD1. Germline V gene sequence: CDR1 SGHTA, CDR2 FQGNSA. V shed 1 base and J 4 bases; nucleotides not matched to a gene: 3. The CDR3 covers 15 residues. The CDR3 spells CASSLGTGSNQPQHF. In DNA form, the CDR3 reads TGTGCCAGCAGCTTAGGGACAGGGTCTAATCAGCCCCAGCATTTT.

The rearrangement links TRBV5-6 to TRBJ2-7; D unresolved. Trimming stripped 0 bases from V and 6 bases from J, with 16 bases between. The CDR3 has 15 residues. Looked up from germline, CDR1 is SGHDT and CDR2 is YYEEEE. In nucleotides, the CDR3 is TGTGCCAGCAGCTTGGGGGCCCTGACGACACGCGAGCAGTACTTC. Translated, it gives CASSLGALTTREQYF. The whole variable domain, filled in from reference TRBV5-6 and TRBJ2-7, reads DAGVTQSPTHLIKTRGQQVTLRCSPKSGHDTVSWYQQALGQGPQFIFQYYEEEERQRGNFPDRFSGHQFPNYSSELNVNALLLGDSALYLCASSLGALTTREQYFGPGTRLTVT.

The chain combines TRBV12-3 or TRBV12-4 with TRBJ2-7; 9 nucleotides align to TRBD1. After removal of 6 bases from V and 4 bases from J, the junction contained 1 base not matched to a gene. This CDR3 spans 12 amino acids. As DNA, the CDR3 is TGTGCCAGCAGGGGACAGGGTTACGAGCAGTACTTC. It translates to CASRGQGYEQYF.

The chain couples TRBV18 to TRBJ2-7, with D hard to call. CDR3 length: 14 amino acids. V dropped 2 bases and J dropped 1 base, with 9 bases sitting between them. The germline V gene encodes CDR1 KGHSH and CDR2 LQKENI. CDR3 coding DNA: TGTGCCAGCTCACCAGGGCTTTCTTCCTACGAGCAGTACTTC. Translation gives CASSPGLSSYEQYF.

V and J are TRBV3-1 (or the pseudogene TRBV3-2) and TRBJ2-1; TRBD2 aligns across 8 bases. The CDR3 is 15 residues long. Unmatched junction bases numbered 5, after V lost 0 bases and J lost 7 bases. Germline V gives CDR1 LGHDT, CDR2 YNNKEL (reference sequence). The CDR3 sequence is CASSQDSGGWNEQFF. DNA of the CDR3: TGTGCCAGCAGCCAAGATTCGGGGGGGTGGAATGAGCAGTTCTTC.

CDR3 amino acids: CASSPGLAGAQETQYF. CDR3 DNA sequence: TGTGCCAGCAGCCCCGGACTAGCGGGGGCCCAAGAGACCCAGTACTTC. The chain has TRBV9 and TRBJ2-5; 13 bases agree with TRBD2. Losses at the gene ends were 4 bases for V and 1 base for J; bases not matched to a gene: 4. CDR3 length equals 16 residues. CDR1 and CDR2 (germline): SGDLS, YYNGEE.

V and J are TRBV7-8 and TRBJ1-2, with 7 bases aligning to TRBD1. With V trimmed by 3 bases and J by 4 bases, 5 bases remained unmatched. The CDR3 is 14 residues long. Looked up from germline, CDR1 is SGHVS and CDR2 is FQNEAQ. In DNA form, the CDR3 reads TGTGCCAGCAGCTTTATAGGGGGCACCTATGGCTACACCTTC. It codes for CASSFIGGTYGYTF.